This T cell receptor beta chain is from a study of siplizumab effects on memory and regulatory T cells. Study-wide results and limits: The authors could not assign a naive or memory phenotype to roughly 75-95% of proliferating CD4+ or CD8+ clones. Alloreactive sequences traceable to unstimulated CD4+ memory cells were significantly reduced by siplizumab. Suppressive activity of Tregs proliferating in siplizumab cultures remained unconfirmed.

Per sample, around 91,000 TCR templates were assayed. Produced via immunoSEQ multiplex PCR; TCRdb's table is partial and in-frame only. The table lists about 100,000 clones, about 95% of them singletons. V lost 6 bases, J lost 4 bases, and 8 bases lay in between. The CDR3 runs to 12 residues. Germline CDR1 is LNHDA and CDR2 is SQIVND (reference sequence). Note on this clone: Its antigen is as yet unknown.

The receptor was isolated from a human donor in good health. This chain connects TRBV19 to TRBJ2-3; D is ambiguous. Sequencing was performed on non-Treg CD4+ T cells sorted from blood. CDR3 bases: TGTGCCAGTAGCCCGAATTCAGATACGCAGTATTTT. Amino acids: CASSPNSDTQYF.